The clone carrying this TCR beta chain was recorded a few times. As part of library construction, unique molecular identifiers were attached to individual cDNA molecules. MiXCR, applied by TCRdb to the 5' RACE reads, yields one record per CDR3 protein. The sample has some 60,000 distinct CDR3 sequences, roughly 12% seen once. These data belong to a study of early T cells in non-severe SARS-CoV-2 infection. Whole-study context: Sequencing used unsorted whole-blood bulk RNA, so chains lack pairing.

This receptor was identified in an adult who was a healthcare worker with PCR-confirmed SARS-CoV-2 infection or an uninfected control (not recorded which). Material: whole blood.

CDR3 in amino acids: CASSLRPQETQYF. The DNA for the CDR3 is TGTGCCAGCAGCTTAAGGCCACAAGAGACCCAGTACTTC. The chain carries TRBV7-3 and TRBJ2-5; D unclear. The length of the CDR3 is 13 residues. The germline V gene encodes CDR1 SGHTA and CDR2 FQGTGA. V shed 1 base and J shed 2 bases, with 5 bases lying between them.